This entry concerns a single T cell receptor beta chain. Its specificity is unknown. This same CDR3 is encoded by further DNA sequences in the sample. The sample originates from a study of shared clonotypes between healthy human individuals. The CDR3 is 13 amino acids. Trimming removed 0 bases from V and 8 bases from J; junction bases left unmatched: 1. CDR1 and CDR2 (germline): KGHSH, LQKENI. Study results and limitations: Larger estimated richness was generally seen in naive subsets than in memory subsets.

Repertoires were generated with immunoSEQ multiplex PCR, while TCRdb's copy carries only in-frame clones and drops some. The sample lists some 2,500,000 clones, around 92% occurring once. Sequencing used naive CD4+ T cells from PBMCs. Subset defined: CD45RA+ positively selected. The source is a man between 18 and 29 years old in good health. Some clones in this sample may be carry-over from other donors' samples. V gene TRBV18 combines with J gene TRBJ1-1; 9 bases fit TRBD1. CDR3 loop: CASSPPGQGEAFF. The CDR3 nucleotides are TGTGCCAGCTCACCACCGGGACAGGGAGAAGCTTTCTTT.